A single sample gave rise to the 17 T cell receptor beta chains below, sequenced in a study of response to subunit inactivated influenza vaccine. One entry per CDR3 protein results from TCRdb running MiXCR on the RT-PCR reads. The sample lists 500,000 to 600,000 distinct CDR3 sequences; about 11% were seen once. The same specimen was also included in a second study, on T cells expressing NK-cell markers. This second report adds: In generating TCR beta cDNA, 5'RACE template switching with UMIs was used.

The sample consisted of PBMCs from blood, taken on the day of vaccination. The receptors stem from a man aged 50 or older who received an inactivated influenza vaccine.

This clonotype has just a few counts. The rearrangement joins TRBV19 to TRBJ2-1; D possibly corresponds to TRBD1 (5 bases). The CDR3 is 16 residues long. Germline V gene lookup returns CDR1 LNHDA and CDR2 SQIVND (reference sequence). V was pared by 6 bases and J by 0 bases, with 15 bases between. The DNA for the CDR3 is TGTGCCAGTAGAAAAGGACAAGGATACTCCTACAATGAGCAGTTCTTC. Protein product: CASRKGQGYSYNEQFF.

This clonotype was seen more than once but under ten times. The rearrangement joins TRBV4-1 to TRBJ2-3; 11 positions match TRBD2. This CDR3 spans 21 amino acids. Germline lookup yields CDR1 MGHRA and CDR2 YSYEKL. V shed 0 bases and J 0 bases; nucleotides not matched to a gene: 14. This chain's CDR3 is CASSQDVGGAGTSGSTDTQYF. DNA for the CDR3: TGCGCCAGCAGCCAAGATGTAGGGGGCGCCGGGACTAGCGGTAGCACAGATACGCAGTATTTT.

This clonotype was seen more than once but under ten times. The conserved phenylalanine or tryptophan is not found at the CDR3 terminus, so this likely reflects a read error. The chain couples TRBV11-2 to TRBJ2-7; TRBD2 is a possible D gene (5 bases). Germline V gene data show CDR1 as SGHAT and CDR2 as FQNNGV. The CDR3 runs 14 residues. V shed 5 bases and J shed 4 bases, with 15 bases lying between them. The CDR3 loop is CASSGRGSYYEQYC. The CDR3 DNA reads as TGTGCCAGCAGCGGCCGGGGTTCTTATTACGAGCAGTACTGC.

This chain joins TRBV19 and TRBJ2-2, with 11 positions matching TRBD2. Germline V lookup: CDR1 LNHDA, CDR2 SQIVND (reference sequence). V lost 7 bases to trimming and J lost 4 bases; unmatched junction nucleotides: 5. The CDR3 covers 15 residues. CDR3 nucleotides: TGTGCCAGTACTAATAGCGGGAGGGGCACCGGGGAGCTGTTTTTT. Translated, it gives CASTNSGRGTGELFF.

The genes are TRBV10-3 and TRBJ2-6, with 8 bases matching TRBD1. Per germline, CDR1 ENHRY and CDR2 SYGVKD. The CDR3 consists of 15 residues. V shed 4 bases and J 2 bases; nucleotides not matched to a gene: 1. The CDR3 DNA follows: TGTGCCATCAGTGCACAGGGGGCTGGGGCCAACGTCCTGACTTTC. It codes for CAISAQGAGANVLTF.

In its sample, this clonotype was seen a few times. The DNA of the CDR3 is TGCAGCGTTTGGGGGGTTAGGAACGAGCAGTACTTC. This translates into CSVWGVRNEQYF. The chain has TRBV29-1 and TRBJ2-7; TRBD2 might be the D (6 bases). The CDR3 totals 12 residues. Germline V gene data show CDR1 as SQVTM and CDR2 as ANQGSEA. V lost 5 bases and J lost 5, with 13 bases in between.

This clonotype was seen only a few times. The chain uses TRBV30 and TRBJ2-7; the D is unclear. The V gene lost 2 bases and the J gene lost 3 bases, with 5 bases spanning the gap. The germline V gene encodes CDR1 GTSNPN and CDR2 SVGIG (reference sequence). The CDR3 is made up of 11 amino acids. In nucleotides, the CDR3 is TGTGCCTGGAGTACCGACTACGAGCAGTACTTC. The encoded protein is CAWSTDYEQYF.

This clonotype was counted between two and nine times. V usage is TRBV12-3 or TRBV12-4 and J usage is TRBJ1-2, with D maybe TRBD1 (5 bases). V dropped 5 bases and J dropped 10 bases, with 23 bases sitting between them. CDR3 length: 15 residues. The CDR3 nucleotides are TGTGCCAGCAGTCCCCCCAATCTGGGGCGACTAGACTACACCTTC. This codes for CASSPPNLGRLDYTF.

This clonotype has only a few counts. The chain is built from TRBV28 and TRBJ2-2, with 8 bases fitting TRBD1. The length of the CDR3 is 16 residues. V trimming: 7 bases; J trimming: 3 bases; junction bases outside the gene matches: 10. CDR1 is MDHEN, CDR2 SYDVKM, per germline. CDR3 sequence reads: CASNLRGLGYTGELFF. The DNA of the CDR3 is TGTGCCAGCAATCTCAGGGGGCTCGGCTACACCGGGGAGCTGTTTTTT.

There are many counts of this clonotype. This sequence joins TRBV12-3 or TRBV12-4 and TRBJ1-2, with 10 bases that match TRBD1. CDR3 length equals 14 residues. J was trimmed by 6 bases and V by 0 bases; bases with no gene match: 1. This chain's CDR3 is CASSLAGTGDGYTF. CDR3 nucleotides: TGTGCCAGCAGTTTAGCCGGGACAGGGGATGGCTACACCTTC.

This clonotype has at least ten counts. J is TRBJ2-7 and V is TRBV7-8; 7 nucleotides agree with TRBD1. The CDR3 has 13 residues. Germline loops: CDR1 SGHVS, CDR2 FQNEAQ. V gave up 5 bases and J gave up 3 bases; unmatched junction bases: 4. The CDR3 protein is CASSQNRGYEQYF. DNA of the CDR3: TGTGCCAGCAGCCAAAACAGGGGCTACGAGCAGTACTTC.

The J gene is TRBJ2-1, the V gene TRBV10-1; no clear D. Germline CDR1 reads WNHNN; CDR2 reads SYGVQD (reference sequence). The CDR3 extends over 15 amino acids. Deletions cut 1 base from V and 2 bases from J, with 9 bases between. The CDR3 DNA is TGCGCCAGCAGTGAGTTGGGCCCCCCCTACAATGAGCAGTTCTTC. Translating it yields CASSELGPPYNEQFF.

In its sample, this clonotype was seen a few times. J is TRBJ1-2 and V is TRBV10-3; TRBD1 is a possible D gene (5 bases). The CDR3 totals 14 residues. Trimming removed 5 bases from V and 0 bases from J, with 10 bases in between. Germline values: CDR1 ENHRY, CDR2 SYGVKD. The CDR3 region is CAISKTETNYGYTF. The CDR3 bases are TGTGCCATCAGTAAGACAGAGACTAACTATGGCTACACCTTC.

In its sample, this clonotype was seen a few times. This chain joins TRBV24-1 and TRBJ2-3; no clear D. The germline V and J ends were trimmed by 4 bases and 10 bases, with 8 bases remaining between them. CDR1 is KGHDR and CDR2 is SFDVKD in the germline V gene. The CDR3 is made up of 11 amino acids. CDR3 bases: TGTGCCACCAGTGACATTTTGTCGCAGTATTTT. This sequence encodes CATSDILSQYF.

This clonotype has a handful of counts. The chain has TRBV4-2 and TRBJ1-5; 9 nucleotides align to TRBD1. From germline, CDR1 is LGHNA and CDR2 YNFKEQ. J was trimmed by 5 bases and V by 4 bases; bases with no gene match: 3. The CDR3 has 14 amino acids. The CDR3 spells CASSRDREDQPQHF. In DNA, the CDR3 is TGTGCCAGCAGCCGGGACAGGGAGGATCAGCCCCAGCATTTT.

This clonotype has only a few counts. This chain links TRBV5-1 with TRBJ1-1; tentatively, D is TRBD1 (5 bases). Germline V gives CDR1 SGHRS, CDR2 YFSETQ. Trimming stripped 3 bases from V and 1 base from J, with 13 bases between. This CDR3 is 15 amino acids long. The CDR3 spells CASSYLGAANTEAFF. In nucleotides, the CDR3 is TGCGCCAGCAGCTACCTAGGGGCGGCGAACACTGAAGCTTTCTTT.

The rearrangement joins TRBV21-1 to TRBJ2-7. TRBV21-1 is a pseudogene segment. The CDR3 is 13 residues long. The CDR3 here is CASSPEKSYEQYF. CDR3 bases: TGTGCCAGCAGCCCCGAGAAGTCCTACGAGCAGTACTTC.